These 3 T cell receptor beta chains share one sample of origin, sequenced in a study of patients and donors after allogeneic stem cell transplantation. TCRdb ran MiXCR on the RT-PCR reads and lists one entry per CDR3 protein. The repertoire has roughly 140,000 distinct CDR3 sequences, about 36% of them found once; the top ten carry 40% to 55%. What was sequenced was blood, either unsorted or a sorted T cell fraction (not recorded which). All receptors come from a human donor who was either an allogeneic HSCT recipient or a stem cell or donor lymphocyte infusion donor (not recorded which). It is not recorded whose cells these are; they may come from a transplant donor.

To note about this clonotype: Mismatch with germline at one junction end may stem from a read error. For the CDR3, the DNA is TGCGCCAGCAGATTGGCAGGGACGGGCAATGAAGCTTTCTTT. It yields the protein CASRLAGTGNEAFF. The chain links TRBV5-1 to TRBJ1-1; maybe TRBD1 (5 bases). The length of the CDR3 is 14 residues. CDR1 is SGHRS, CDR2 YFSETQ, per germline. Full variable domain (outside the CDR3, taken from reference TRBV5-1 and TRBJ1-1): KAGVTQTPRYLIKTRGQQVTLSCSPISGHRSVSWYQQTPGQGLQFLFEYFSETQRNKGNFPGRFSGRQFSNSRSEMNVSTLELGDSALYLCASRLAGTGNEAFFGQGTRLTVV.

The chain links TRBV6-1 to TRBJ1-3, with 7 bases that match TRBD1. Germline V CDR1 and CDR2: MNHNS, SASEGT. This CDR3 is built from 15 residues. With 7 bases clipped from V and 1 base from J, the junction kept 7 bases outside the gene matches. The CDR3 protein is CASIGGGISGNTIYF. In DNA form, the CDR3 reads TGTGCCAGCATTGGAGGGGGCATATCTGGAAACACCATATATTTT.

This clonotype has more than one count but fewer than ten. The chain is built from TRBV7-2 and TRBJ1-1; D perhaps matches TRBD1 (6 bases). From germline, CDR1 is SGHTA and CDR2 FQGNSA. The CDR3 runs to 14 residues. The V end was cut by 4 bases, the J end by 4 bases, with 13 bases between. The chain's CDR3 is CASSSQGTSTEAFF. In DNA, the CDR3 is TGTGCCAGCAGCTCGCAGGGGACAAGCACTGAAGCTTTCTTT.